The present T cell receptor (beta chain) was sequenced within a study of blood T cell repertoires in COVID-19. Study summary: Donors in the United States, Italy and Spain gave samples during acute or convalescent COVID-19. Sample material is recorded as cDNA or gDNA derived from T cells, B-cell-depleted T cells, or PBMCs.

Trimming took 2 bases from V and 1 from J, leaving 11 bases between them. Germline V gene data show CDR1 as KGHDR and CDR2 as SFDVKD. There are 16 residues in the CDR3. Original processing methods: The authors estimated nucleated cell counts from reference gene primer amplification. The method was immunoSEQ multiplex PCR; TCRdb's version includes in-frame clones alone and lacks a portion of them. Clone size and V and J calls were adopted from that table, with D and trimming inferred from the DNA. The data show more than 150,000 clones, 70% to 85% seen once. The TCR sequence derives from a human donor in a cohort sampled during active COVID-19. The V gene is TRBV24-1, the J gene TRBJ1-5, with D hard to call. The specimen sequenced was peripheral blood. The CDR3 sequence: CATSDSLGVSNQPQHF. In nucleotides, the CDR3 is TGTGCCACCAGTGATTCCCTCGGGGTCAGCAATCAGCCCCAGCATTTT.